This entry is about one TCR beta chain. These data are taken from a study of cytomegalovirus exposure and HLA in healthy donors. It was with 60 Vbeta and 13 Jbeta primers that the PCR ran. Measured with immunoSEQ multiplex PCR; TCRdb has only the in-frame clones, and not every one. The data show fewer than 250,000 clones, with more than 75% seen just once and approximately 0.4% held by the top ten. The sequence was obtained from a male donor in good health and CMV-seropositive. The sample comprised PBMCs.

The CDR3 nucleotides are TGTGCCAGCAGCAACGGACAGGGCGGCTATGGCTACACCTTC. This gives the protein CASSNGQGGYGYTF. The V and J genes are TRBV7-2 and TRBJ1-2; 8 bases match TRBD1. The V and J ends lost 5 bases and 4 bases, in that order; junction bases with no gene match: 6. CDR1 SGHTA and CDR2 FQGNSA come from the germline V gene. CDR3 length: 14 amino acids.